Detailed here is one T cell receptor beta chain. The antigen remains undetermined. The sample originates from a study of T cells expressing NK-cell markers. Across the whole study: Obtained from sorted CD3+CD56+NKG2C+, CD3+CD56+NKG2C- and CD3+CD56-NKG2C+ T cells were the TCR beta repertoires.

Germline CDR1 is KGHSH and CDR2 is LQKENI. The CDR3 runs 15 residues. Study conclusions and caveats: The study did not resolve the HCMV specificity of expanded NKG2C+ T cell clones.

The cDNA for TCR beta came from 5'RACE template switching with UMIs. TCRdb reanalyzed the 5' RACE reads, giving one entry per CDR3 protein sequence and no DNA. The sample table includes roughly 280,000 distinct CDR3 sequences. V is TRBV18 and J is TRBJ2-1; with no DNA, the TCRdb D assignment of TRBD1 cannot be verified. Specimen: blood T cells: a sorted CD56 or NKG2C T cell subset, CD4+ or CD8+ T cells, or bulk PBMC T cells (not recorded which). This receptor was taken from a man aged 18 to 30 in good health. CDR3 sequence reads: CASSPGVNSYNEQFF.